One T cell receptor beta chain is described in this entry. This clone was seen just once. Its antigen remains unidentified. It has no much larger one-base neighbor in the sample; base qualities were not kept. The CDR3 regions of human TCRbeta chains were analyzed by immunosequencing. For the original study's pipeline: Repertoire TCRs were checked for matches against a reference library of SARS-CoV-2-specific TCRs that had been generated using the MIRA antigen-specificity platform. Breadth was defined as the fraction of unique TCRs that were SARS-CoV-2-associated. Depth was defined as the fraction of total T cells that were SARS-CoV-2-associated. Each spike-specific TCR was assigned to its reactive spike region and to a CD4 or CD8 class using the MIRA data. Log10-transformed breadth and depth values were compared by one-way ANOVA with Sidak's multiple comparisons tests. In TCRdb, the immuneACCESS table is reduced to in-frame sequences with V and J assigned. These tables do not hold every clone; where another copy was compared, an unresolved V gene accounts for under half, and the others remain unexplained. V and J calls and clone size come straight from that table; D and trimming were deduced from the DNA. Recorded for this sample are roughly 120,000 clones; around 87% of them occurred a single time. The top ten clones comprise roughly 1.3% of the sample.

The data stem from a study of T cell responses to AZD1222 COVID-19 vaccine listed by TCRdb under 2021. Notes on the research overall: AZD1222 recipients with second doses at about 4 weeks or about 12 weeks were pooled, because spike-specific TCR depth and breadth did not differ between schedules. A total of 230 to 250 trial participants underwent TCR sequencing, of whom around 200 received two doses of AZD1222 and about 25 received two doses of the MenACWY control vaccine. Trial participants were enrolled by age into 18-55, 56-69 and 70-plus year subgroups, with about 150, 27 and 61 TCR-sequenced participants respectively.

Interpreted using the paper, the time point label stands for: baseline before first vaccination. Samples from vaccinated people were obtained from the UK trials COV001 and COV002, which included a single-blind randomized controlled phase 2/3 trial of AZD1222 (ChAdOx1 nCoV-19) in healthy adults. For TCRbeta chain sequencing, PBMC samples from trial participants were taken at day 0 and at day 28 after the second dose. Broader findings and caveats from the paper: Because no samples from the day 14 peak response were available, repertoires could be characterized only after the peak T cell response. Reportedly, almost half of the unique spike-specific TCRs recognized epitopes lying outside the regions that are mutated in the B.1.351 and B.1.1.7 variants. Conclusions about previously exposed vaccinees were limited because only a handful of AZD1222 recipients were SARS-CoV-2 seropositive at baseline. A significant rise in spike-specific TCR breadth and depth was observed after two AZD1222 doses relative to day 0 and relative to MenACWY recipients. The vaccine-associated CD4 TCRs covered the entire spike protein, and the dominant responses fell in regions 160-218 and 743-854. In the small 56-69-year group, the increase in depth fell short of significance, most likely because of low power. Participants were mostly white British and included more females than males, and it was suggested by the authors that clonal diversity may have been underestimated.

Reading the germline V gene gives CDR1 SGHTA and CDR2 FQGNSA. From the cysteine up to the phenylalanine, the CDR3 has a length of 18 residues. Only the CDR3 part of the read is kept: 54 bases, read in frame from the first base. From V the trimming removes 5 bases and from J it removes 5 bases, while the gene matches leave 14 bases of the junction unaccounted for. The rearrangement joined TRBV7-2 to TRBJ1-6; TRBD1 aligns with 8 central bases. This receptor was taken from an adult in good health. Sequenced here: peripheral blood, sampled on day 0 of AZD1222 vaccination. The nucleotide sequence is TGTGCCAGCAGCCCCCCATCGGTAGCAGGGGGCAATAATTCACCCCTCCACTTT. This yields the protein CASSPPSVAGGNNSPLHF.